Shown below are 26 T cell receptor beta chains from a single sample sequenced in a study of CD8 T cells in Susac syndrome. An amount of RNA that ranged from roughly 0.5 to 1 ug was reverse transcribed with random hexamers. TCRdb re-called the immunoSEQ multiplex PCR reads with MiXCR, one entry per CDR3 protein. The table has around 99,000 distinct CDR3 sequences, about 96% seen once. Specimen: CD4+ T cells from PBMCs. These receptor sequences come from a human donor in good health.

The rearrangement links TRBV5-1 to TRBJ2-2, with TRBD1 identical over 8 bases. Germline V gene data show CDR1 as SGHRS and CDR2 as YFSETQ. The length of the CDR3 is 16 residues. The V segment lost 3 bases and the J segment 1 base; nucleotides outside the gene matches: 5. The CDR3 spells CASSSSGTGNTGELFF. The CDR3 DNA is TGCGCCAGCAGCTCGTCGGGGACAGGGAACACCGGGGAGCTGTTTTTT.

The V call is TRBV27, the J call TRBJ2-5; D gene ambiguous. Germline CDR1 and CDR2: MNHEY and SMNVEV (reference sequence). The V end lost 6 bases, the J end lost 5 bases, and 13 bases lay between the germline ends. The CDR3 spans 13 residues. This chain's CDR3 is CASSPSTAETQYF. As DNA, the CDR3 is TGTGCCAGCAGCCCCTCCACGGCGGAGACCCAGTACTTC.

The gene calls are TRBV5-1 and TRBJ2-5; 7 nucleotides align to TRBD1. This CDR3 has 13 amino acids. Per the germline V gene, CDR1 is SGHRS and CDR2 is YFSETQ. The junction had 7 bases not matched to a gene; V was cut back by 6 bases and J by 5 bases. The CDR3, as DNA: TGCGCCAGCAAACCTGAGGGGGCTGAGACCCAGTACTTC. This encodes CASKPEGAETQYF.

The chain joins TRBV28 to TRBJ2-7, with D possibly being TRBD2 (6 bases). This CDR3 spans 14 amino acids. Germline loops: CDR1 MDHEN, CDR2 SYDVKM. Trimming shortened V by 5 bases and J by 5 bases, and 16 bases separated the two germline ends. CDR3 region: CASSPRGGENEQYF. DNA for the CDR3: TGTGCCAGCAGTCCCCGCGGAGGGGAGAACGAGCAGTACTTC.

The rearrangement links TRBV3-1 to TRBJ2-7; D not certain. The CDR3 runs 15 residues. Germline V gives CDR1 LGHDT, CDR2 YNNKEL (reference sequence). The V gene lost 3 bases and the J gene lost 5 bases, with 17 bases spanning the gap. The CDR3, as DNA: TGTGCCAGCAGCCAGACCCCTCCAGTCGTGGACGAGCAGTACTTC. Encoded protein: CASSQTPPVVDEQYF.

This chain links TRBV6-5 with TRBJ2-7; 9 bases map to TRBD1. The V gene's germline CDR1 is MNHEY and CDR2 SVGAGI. The CDR3 is 15 amino acids. J lost 2 bases, V lost 4 bases, and 6 bases had no gene match. The CDR3 sequence is CASSLHRGLAYEQYF. CDR3 in DNA: TGTGCCAGCAGTTTACACAGGGGGCTCGCCTACGAGCAGTACTTC.

The chain uses TRBV12-3 or TRBV12-4 and TRBJ2-6; D is possibly TRBD2 (5 bases). This CDR3 has 15 amino acids. The germline V and J ends were trimmed by 5 bases and 0 bases, with 8 bases remaining between them. For the CDR3, the DNA is TGTGCCAGCAGTGCCCGGGGCTCTGGGGCCAACGTCCTGACTTTC. It encodes CASSARGSGANVLTF.

This clonotype was picked up one time. The V gene is TRBV5-1, the J gene TRBJ1-2; D possibly corresponds to TRBD1 (6 bases). V shed 5 bases and J shed 3 bases, with 14 bases lying between them. This CDR3 has 14 amino acids. Germline CDR1 reads SGHRS; CDR2 reads YFSETQ. The CDR3 is CASSLRGADYGYTF. DNA of the CDR3: TGCGCCAGCAGTTTGAGGGGGGCGGACTATGGCTACACCTTC. Variable domain in full (rest from reference TRBV5-1 and TRBJ1-2): KAGVTQTPRYLIKTRGQQVTLSCSPISGHRSVSWYQQTPGQGLQFLFEYFSETQRNKGNFPGRFSGRQFSNSRSEMNVSTLELGDSALYLCASSLRGADYGYTFGSGTRLTVV.

The chain employs TRBV25-1 and TRBJ2-1; possibly TRBD1 or TRBD2 for D (7 bases each). CDR1 and CDR2 (germline): MGHDK, SYGVNS. Trimming took off 4 bases at V and 9 bases at J, with 19 bases between the two ends. The CDR3 runs 15 residues. CDR3 sequence (DNA): TGTGCCAGCAGTGGCCGGTGGGAGGGGGCTTCTGAGCAGTTCTTC. It specifies CASSGRWEGASEQFF.

The chain couples TRBV5-1 to TRBJ1-1; D might be TRBD1 (6 bases). Germline CDR1 reads SGHRS; CDR2 reads YFSETQ. The CDR3 extends over 15 amino acids. The V end lost 4 bases, the J end lost 2 bases, and 15 bases lay between the germline ends. In DNA form, the CDR3 reads TGCGCCAGCAGCGCCCAACAGGGTTCTAACACTGAAGCTTTCTTT. It specifies CASSAQQGSNTEAFF.

The rearrangement links TRBV3-1 to TRBJ2-7, with D unclear. In germline, CDR1 is LGHDT, CDR2 YNNKEL (reference sequence). V dropped 3 bases and J dropped 3 bases, with 6 bases sitting between them. CDR3 size: 12 residues. CDR3 region: CASSQADYEQYF. The CDR3 region has the DNA TGTGCCAGCAGCCAGGCCGACTACGAGCAGTACTTC.

This clonotype was found a few times. The V gene is TRBV4-1, the J gene TRBJ2-7; D not resolved. Trimming removed 4 bases from V and 3 bases from J, with 16 bases in between. Looked up from germline, CDR1 is MGHRA and CDR2 is YSYEKL. The CDR3 runs 15 residues. As DNA, the CDR3 is TGCGCCAGCAGCCCTACATTGGCGGACGGCTACGAGCAGTACTTC. This encodes CASSPTLADGYEQYF.

CDR3 DNA: TGCAGCGTTGAAGTGGACAGGGGTGCCGAGACCCAGTACTTC. This translates into CSVEVDRGAETQYF. J is TRBJ2-5 and V is TRBV29-1, with TRBD1 matching over 9 bases. The germline V gene has CDR1 SQVTM and CDR2 ANQGSEA. After removal of 1 base from V and 5 bases from J, the junction contained 5 bases not matched to a gene. This CDR3 is built from 14 residues.

This sequence joins TRBV15 and TRBJ2-7, with D perhaps being TRBD1 or TRBD2 (5 bases each). Trimming shortened V by 5 bases and J by 6 bases, and 14 bases separated the two germline ends. The CDR3 is 13 residues long. Germline V gene lookup returns CDR1 LNHNV and CDR2 YYDKDF (reference sequence). Here the CDR3 reads CATSGGAGIEQYF. CDR3 sequence (DNA): TGTGCCACCAGCGGGGGTGCAGGTATCGAGCAGTACTTC.

This clonotype was seen just once. The chain uses TRBV5-1 and TRBJ1-5, with D perhaps TRBD1 (6 bases). The germline gives CDR1 SGHRS, CDR2 YFSETQ. The CDR3 has 15 residues. Trimming left V 0 bases short and J 3 bases short, with 10 bases between. CDR3 bases: TGCGCCAGCAGCTTGGAAGGACAGATCAATCAGCCCCAGCATTTT. Translation: CASSLEGQINQPQHF.

V usage is TRBV29-1 and J usage is TRBJ2-3, with 9 positions matching TRBD2. The CDR3 loop spans 14 amino acids. The germline V gene has CDR1 SQVTM and CDR2 ANQGSEA. V shed 4 bases, J shed 9 bases, and the junction held 11 bases outside the gene matches. CDR3 region: CSVAQAGGEGTQYF. CDR3 coding DNA: TGCAGCGTTGCCCAAGCGGGAGGAGAAGGGACGCAGTATTTT.

J is TRBJ1-1 and V is TRBV18; D unclear. Germline-derived CDR1 and CDR2 are KGHSH and LQKENI. V was cut by 3 bases and J by 0 bases, with 5 bases left in between. This CDR3 contains 13 residues. The CDR3 region is CASSPVLNTEAFF. For the CDR3, the DNA is TGTGCCAGCTCACCGGTGCTGAACACTGAAGCTTTCTTT. Combining the CDR3 with reference TRBV18 and TRBJ1-1 gives the whole variable domain NAGVMQNPRHLVRRRGQEARLRCSPMKGHSHVYWYRQLPEEGLKFMVYLQKENIIDESGMPKERFSAEFPKEGPSILRIQQVVRGDSAAYFCASSPVLNTEAFFGQGTRLTVV.

The J gene is TRBJ2-7, the V gene TRBV20-1, with D tentatively TRBD1 or TRBD2 (5 bases each). Germline loops: CDR1 DFQATT, CDR2 SNEGSKA (reference sequence). V lost 0 bases and J 2 bases, leaving 14 bases between the germline ends. The length of the CDR3 is 15 residues. The CDR3 region is CSARDQGGLAYEQYF. DNA of the CDR3: TGCAGTGCTAGAGATCAGGGCGGGCTCGCCTACGAGCAGTACTTC.

The chain is built from TRBV29-1 and TRBJ1-1, with 8 positions matching TRBD1. The CDR3 sequence is 12 residues long. Trimming took 6 bases from V and 4 from J; bases not matched to a gene: 4. The germline V gene has CDR1 SQVTM and CDR2 ANQGSEA. CDR3 sequence (DNA): TGCAGCGTCTCCACAGGGGGCACTGAAGCTTTCTTT. Protein product: CSVSTGGTEAFF. Drawing the rest from reference TRBV29-1 and TRBJ1-1, the complete variable domain is SAVISQKPSRDICQRGTSLTIQCQVDSQVTMMFWYRQQPGQSLTLIATANQGSEATYESGFVIDKFPISRPNLTFSTLTVSNMSPEDSSIYLCSVSTGGTEAFFGQGTRLTVV.

This chain joins TRBV14 and TRBJ2-5, with unresolved D. The germline gives CDR1 SGHDN, CDR2 FVKESK. V was clipped by 0 bases and J by 5 bases, with 13 bases between them. This CDR3 contains 15 residues. CDR3 DNA sequence: TGTGCCAGCAGCCAAGATGGTAGGGAAGGGGAGACCCAGTACTTC. This sequence encodes CASSQDGREGETQYF.

The CDR3 loop is CASSPGTGGNTEAFF. The DNA for the CDR3 is TGCGCCAGCAGCCCCGGGACAGGGGGGAACACTGAAGCTTTCTTT. V and J are TRBV4-1 and TRBJ1-1; 11 bases align to TRBD1. Per germline, CDR1 MGHRA and CDR2 YSYEKL. The CDR3 length is 15 residues. The V and J ends lost 4 bases and 1 base, in that order; junction bases with no gene match: 2.

This clonotype is a singleton in its sample. CDR3 DNA sequence: TGTGCCAGCTCACCAAGCGGGTCGGGCTACACCTTC. Translating gives CASSPSGSGYTF. The gene calls are TRBV18 and TRBJ1-2; D is ambiguous. Germline loops: CDR1 KGHSH, CDR2 LQKENI. Trimming removed 2 bases from V and 8 bases from J, with 9 bases in between. The CDR3 totals 12 residues.

Concerning this clonotype itself: The junction does not match germline at one end; this may be a read error. The V and J genes are TRBV18 and TRBJ2-5; D is undetermined. CDR1 is KGHSH, CDR2 LQKENI, per germline. There are 12 residues in the CDR3. The CDR3 region is CANSPYQETQYF. CDR3 sequence (DNA): TGTGCCAACTCACCGTACCAAGAGACCCAGTACTTC.

The chain couples TRBV7-2 to TRBJ2-3; D gene ambiguous. Trimming pared 2 bases from V and 0 bases from J, leaving 3 bases between. CDR3 length equals 13 residues. Per germline, CDR1 SGHTA and CDR2 FQGNSA. The CDR3 DNA is TGTGCCAGCAGCTTACCGAGCACAGATACGCAGTATTTT. This translates into CASSLPSTDTQYF.

The V and J genes are TRBV7-9 and TRBJ2-6, with 7 positions matching TRBD2. The germline CDR1 and CDR2 sequences are SEHNR and FQNEAQ (reference sequence). There are 15 residues in the CDR3. The V segment lost 5 bases and the J segment 0 bases; nucleotides outside the gene matches: 1. The CDR3 DNA is TGTGCCAGCAGCGCGGGGGTCTCTGGGGCCAACGTCCTGACTTTC. It specifies CASSAGVSGANVLTF.

The chain carries TRBV20-1 and TRBJ2-7; no clear D. Germline CDR1 and CDR2: DFQATT and SNEGSKA (reference sequence). V gave up 6 bases and J gave up 0 bases, with 18 bases separating them. The CDR3 sequence is 15 residues long. CDR3 sequence (DNA): TGCAGTGCCGCCCCCTTAGGCCTAAGCTCCTACGAGCAGTACTTC. Protein product: CSAAPLGLSSYEQYF.